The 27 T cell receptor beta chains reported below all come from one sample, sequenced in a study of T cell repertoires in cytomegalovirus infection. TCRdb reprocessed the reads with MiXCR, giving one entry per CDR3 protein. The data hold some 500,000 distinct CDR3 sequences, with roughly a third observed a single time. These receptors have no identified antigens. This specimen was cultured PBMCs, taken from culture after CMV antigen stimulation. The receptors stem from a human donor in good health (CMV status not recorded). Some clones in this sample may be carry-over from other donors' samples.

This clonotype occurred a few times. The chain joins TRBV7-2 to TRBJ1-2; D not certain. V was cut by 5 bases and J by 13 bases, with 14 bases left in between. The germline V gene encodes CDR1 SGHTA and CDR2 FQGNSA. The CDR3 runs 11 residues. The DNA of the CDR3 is TGTGCCAGCAGCCAATTCGTTGATCTCACCTTC. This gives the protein CASSQFVDLTF.

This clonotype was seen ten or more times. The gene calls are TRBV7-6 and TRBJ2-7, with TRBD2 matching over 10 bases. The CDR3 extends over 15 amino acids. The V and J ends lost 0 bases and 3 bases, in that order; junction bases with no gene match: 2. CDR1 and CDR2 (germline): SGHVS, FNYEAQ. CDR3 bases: TGTGCCAGCAGCTTAGCGTCTAGCGGGAGCTACGAGCAGTACTTC. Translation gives CASSLASSGSYEQYF.

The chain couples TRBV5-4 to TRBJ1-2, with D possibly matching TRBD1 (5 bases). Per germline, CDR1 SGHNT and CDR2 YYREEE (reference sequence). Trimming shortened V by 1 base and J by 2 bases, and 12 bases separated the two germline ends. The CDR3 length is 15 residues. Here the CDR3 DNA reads TGTGCCAGCAGCTTGATTTCAGGGAACAACTATGGCTACACCTTC. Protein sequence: CASSLISGNNYGYTF.

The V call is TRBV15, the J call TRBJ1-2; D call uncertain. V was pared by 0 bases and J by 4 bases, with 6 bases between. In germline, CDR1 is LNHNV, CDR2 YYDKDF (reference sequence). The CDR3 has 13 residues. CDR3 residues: CATSRDEGYGYTF. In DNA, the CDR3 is TGTGCCACCAGCAGAGATGAGGGCTATGGCTACACCTTC.

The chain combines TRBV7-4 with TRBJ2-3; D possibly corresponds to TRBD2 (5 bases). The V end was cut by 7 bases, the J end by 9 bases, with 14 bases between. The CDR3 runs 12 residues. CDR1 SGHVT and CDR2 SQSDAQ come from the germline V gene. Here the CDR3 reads CASTIGEITQYF. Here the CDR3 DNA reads TGTGCCAGCACCATTGGGGAGATAACGCAGTATTTT.

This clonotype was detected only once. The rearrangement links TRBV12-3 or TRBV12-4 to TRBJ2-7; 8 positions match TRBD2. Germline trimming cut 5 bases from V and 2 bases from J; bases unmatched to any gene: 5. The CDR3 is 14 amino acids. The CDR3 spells CASSAQLAAYEQYF. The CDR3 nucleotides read TGTGCCAGCAGTGCCCAACTAGCGGCCTACGAGCAGTACTTC.

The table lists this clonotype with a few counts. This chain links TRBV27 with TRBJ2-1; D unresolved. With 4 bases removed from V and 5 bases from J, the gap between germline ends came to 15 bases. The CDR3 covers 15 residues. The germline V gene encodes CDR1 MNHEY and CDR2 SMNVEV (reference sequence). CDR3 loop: CASSSLLDGDNEQFF. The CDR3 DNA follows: TGTGCCAGCAGTTCATTGTTGGACGGTGACAATGAGCAGTTCTTC.

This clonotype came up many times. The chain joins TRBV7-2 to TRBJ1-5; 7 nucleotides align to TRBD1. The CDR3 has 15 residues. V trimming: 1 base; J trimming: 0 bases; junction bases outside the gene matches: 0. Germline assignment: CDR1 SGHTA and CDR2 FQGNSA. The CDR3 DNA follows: TGTGCCAGCAGCTTAGGACAGGGTAGCAATCAGCCCCAGCATTTT. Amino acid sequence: CASSLGQGSNQPQHF.

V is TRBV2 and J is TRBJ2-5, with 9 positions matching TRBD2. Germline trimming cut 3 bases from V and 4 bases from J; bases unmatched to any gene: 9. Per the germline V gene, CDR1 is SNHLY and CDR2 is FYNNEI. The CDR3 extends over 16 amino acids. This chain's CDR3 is CASSEVSGSKGETQYF. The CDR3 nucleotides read TGTGCCAGCAGTGAGGTTAGCGGGAGTAAGGGAGAGACCCAGTACTTC. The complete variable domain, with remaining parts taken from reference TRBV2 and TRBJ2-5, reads EPEVTQTPSHQVTQMGQEVILRCVPISNHLYFYWYRQILGQKVEFLVSFYNNEISEKSEIFDDQFSVERPDGSNFTLKIRSTKLEDSAMYFCASSEVSGSKGETQYFGPGTRLLVL.

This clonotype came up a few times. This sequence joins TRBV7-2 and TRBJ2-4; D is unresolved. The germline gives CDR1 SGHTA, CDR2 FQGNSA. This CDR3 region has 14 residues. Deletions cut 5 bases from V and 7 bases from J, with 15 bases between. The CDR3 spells CASSLWGYQNIQYF. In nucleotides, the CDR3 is TGTGCCAGCAGCCTGTGGGGATACCAGAACATTCAGTACTTC. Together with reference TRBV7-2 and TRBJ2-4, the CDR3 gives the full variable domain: GAGVSQSPSNKVTEKGKDVELRCDPISGHTALYWYRQSLGQGLEFLIYFQGNSAPDKSGLPSDRFSAERTGGSVSTLTIQRTQQEDSAVYLCASSLWGYQNIQYFGAGTRLSVL.

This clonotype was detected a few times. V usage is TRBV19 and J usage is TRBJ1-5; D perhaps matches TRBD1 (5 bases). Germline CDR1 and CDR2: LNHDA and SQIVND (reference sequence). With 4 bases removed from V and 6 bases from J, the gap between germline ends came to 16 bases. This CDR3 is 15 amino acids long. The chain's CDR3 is CASSTPKGAIQPQHF. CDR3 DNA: TGTGCCAGTAGTACTCCGAAAGGGGCGATTCAGCCCCAGCATTTT. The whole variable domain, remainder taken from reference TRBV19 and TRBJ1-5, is DGGITQSPKYLFRKEGQNVTLSCEQNLNHDAMYWYRQDPGQGLRLIYYSQIVNDFQKGDIAEGYSVSREKKESFPLTVTSAQKNPTAFYLCASSTPKGAIQPQHFGDGTRLSIL.

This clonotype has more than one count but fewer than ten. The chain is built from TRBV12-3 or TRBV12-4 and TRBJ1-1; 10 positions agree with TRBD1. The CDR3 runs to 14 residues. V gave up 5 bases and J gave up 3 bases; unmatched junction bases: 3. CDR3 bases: TGTGCCAGCAGTGAGGACAGGGGGTACACTGAAGCTTTCTTT. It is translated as CASSEDRGYTEAFF.

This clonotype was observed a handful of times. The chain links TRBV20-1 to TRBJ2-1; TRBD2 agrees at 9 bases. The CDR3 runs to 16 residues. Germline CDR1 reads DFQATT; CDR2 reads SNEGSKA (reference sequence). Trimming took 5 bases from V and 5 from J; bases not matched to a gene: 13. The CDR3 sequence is CSAGIELAGRNNEQFF. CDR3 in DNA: TGCAGTGCTGGGATTGAACTAGCGGGCCGGAACAATGAGCAGTTCTTC.

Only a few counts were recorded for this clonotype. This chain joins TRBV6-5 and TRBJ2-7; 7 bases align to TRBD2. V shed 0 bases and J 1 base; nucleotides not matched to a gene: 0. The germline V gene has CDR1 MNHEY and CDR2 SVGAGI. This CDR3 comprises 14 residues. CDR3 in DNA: TGTGCCAGCAGTTACTCGGGGGGGTCCTACGAGCAGTACGTC. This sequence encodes CASSYSGGSYEQYV.

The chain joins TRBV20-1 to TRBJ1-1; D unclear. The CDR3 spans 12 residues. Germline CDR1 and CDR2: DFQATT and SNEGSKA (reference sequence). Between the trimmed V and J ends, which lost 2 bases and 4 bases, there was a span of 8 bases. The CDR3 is CSARLRSTEAFF. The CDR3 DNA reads TGCAGTGCTAGATTACGGAGCACTGAAGCTTTCTTT.

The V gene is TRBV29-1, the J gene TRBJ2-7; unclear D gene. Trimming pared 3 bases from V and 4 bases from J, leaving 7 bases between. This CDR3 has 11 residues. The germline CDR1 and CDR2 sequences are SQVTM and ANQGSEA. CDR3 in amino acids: CSVESGYEQYF. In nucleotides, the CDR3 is TGCAGCGTTGAGTCCGGTTACGAGCAGTACTTC.

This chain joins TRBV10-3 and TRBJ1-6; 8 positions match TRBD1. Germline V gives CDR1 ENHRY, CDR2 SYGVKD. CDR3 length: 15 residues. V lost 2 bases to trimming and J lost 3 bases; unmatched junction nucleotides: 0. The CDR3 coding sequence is TGTGCCATCAGTGAGACAGGGGGCTATAATTCACCCCTCCACTTT. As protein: CAISETGGYNSPLHF.

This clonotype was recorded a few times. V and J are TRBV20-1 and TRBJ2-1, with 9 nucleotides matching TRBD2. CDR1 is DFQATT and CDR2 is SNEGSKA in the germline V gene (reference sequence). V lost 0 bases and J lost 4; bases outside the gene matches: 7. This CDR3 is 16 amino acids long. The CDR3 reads CSARDLREGNYNEQFF. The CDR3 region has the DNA TGCAGTGCTAGAGATTTGCGGGAGGGTAATTACAATGAGCAGTTCTTC.

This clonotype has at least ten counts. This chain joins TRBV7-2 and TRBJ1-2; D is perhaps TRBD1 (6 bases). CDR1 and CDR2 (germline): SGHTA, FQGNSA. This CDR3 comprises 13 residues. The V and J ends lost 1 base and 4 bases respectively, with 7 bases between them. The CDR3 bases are TGTGCCAGCAGCTTAGGGGGGGCCTATGGCTACACCTTC. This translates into CASSLGGAYGYTF.

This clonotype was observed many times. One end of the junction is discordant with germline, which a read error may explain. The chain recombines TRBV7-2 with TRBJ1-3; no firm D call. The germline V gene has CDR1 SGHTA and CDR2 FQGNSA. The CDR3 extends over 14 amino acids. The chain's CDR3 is CASSPRFRGDTIYF. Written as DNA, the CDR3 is TGTGCCAGCAGCCCCCGTTTTCGTGGAGACACCATATATTTT.

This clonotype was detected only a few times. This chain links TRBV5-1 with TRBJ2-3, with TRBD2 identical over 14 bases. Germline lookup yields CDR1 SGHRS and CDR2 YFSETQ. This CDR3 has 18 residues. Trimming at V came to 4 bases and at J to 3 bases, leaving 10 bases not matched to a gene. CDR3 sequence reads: CASSGGLAGVRGTDTQYF. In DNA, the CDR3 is TGCGCCAGCAGCGGGGGACTAGCGGGAGTACGTGGGACAGATACGCAGTATTTT.

The CDR3 bases are TGTGCCAGTATTTCAGGGGGGTCGATGAACACTGAAGCTTTCTTT. Its translation: CASISGGSMNTEAFF. This rearrangement joins TRBV19 to TRBJ1-1; 7 bases are a match to TRBD1. Germline V gene sequence: CDR1 LNHDA, CDR2 SQIVND (reference sequence). CDR3 size: 15 residues. The trim removed 7 bases at V and 0 bases at J, leaving 8 bases unmatched.

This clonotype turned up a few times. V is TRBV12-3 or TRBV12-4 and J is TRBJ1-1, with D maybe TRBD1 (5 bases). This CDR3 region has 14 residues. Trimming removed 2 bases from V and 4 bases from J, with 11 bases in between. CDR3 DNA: TGTGCCAGCAGTTTACCATGGGGGGGCACTGAAGCTTTCTTT. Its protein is CASSLPWGGTEAFF.

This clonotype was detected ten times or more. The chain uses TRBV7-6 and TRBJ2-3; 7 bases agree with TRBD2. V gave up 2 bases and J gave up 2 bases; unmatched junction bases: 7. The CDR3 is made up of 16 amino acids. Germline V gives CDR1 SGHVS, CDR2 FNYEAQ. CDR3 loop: CASSLSASGITDTQYF. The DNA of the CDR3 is TGTGCCAGCAGCTTATCGGCTAGCGGAATCACAGATACGCAGTATTTT.

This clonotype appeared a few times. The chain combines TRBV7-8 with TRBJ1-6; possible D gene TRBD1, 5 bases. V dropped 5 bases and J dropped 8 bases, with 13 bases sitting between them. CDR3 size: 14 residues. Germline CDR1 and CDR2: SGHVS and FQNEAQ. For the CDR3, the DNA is TGTGCCAGCAGCCCGGGGGGGGGGGATTCACCCCTCCACTTT. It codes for CASSPGGGDSPLHF.

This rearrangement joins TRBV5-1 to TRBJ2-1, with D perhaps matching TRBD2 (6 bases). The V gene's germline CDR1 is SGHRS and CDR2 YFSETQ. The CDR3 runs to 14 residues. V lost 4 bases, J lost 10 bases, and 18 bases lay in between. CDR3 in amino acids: CASSPGSRATEQFF. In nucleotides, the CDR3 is TGCGCCAGCAGCCCCGGGAGTCGGGCCACCGAGCAGTTCTTC.

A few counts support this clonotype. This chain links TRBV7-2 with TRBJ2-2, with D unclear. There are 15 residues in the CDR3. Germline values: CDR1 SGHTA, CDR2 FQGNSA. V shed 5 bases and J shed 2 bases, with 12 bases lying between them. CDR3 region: CASSPQLENTGELFF. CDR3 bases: TGTGCCAGCAGCCCCCAGCTAGAAAACACCGGGGAGCTGTTTTTT.